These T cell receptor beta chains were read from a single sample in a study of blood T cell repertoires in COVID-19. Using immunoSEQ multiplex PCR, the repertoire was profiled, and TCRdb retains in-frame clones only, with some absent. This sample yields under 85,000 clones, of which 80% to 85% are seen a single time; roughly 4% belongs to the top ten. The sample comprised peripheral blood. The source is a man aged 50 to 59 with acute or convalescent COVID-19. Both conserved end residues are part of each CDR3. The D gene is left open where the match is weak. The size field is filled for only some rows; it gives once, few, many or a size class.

CDR3aa: CASSEADRGTGPLHF
CDR3nt: TGTGCCAGCAGTGAAGCCGACAGGGGTACAGGGCCCCTCCACTTT
v_gene: TRBV6-1
abundance: NA
d_gene: TRBD1
j_gene: TRBJ1-6

CDR3aa: CASSRPGTLNTEAFF
CDR3nt: TGTGCCAGCAGTCGTCCCGGGACACTGAACACTGAAGCTTTCTTT
v_gene: TRBV25-1
abundance: NA
d_gene: NA
j_gene: TRBJ1-1

CDR3aa: CASSPQQGAYNEQFF
CDR3nt: TGTGCCAGCAGCCCCCAACAGGGGGCCTACAATGAGCAGTTCTTC
v_gene: TRBV7-9
abundance: NA
d_gene: TRBD1
j_gene: TRBJ2-1

CDR3aa: CASSLDRRGYTF
CDR3nt: TGTGCCAGCAGTCTGGACAGGCGTGGCTACACCTTC
v_gene: TRBV12-3/TRBV12-4
abundance: NA
d_gene: TRBD1
j_gene: TRBJ1-2

CDR3aa: CASSFPWNTEAFF
CDR3nt: TGTGCCAGCAGCTTCCCCTGGAACACTGAAGCTTTCTTT
v_gene: TRBV5-6
abundance: NA
d_gene: NA
j_gene: TRBJ1-1

CDR3aa: CASSLNPGLAGDEQFF
CDR3nt: TGCGCCAGCAGCCTCAATCCCGGACTAGCGGGAGATGAGCAGTTCTTC
v_gene: TRBV4-1
abundance: NA
d_gene: TRBD2
j_gene: TRBJ2-1

CDR3aa: CASSPGNSGSDTQYF
CDR3nt: TGTGCCAGCAGCCCGGGGAATAGCGGGAGCGATACGCAGTATTTT
v_gene: TRBV7-8
abundance: once
d_gene: TRBD2
j_gene: TRBJ2-3

CDR3aa: CASSPPNYEQYF
CDR3nt: TGTGCCAGCTCACCACCCAACTACGAGCAGTACTTC
v_gene: TRBV18
abundance: once
d_gene: NA
j_gene: TRBJ2-7

CDR3aa: CASSSTRGNEGEKLFF
CDR3nt: TGTGCCAGCAGTTCCACTAGAGGAAATGAGGGCGAAAAACTGTTTTTT
v_gene: TRBV6-5
abundance: NA
d_gene: NA
j_gene: TRBJ1-4

CDR3aa: CASSPDRGRWVTGELFF
CDR3nt: TGTGCCAGCAGCCCGGACAGGGGGCGGTGGGTCACCGGGGAGCTGTTTTTT
v_gene: TRBV5-8
abundance: NA
d_gene: TRBD1
j_gene: TRBJ2-2

CDR3aa: CASSRPGRRTEAFF
CDR3nt: TGTGCCAGTAGTCGCCCAGGGAGGAGGACTGAAGCTTTCTTT
v_gene: TRBV19
abundance: NA
d_gene: NA
j_gene: TRBJ1-1

CDR3aa: CASCPQGPYEQYF
CDR3nt: TGTGCCAGCTGCCCGCAGGGGCCCTACGAGCAGTACTTC
v_gene: TRBV6-6
abundance: once
d_gene: NA
j_gene: TRBJ2-7

CDR3aa: CASSQERRGPNSPLHF
CDR3nt: TGCGCCAGCAGCCAAGAACGGAGGGGACCCAATTCACCCCTCCACTTT
v_gene: TRBV4-3
abundance: few
d_gene: NA
j_gene: TRBJ1-6

CDR3aa: CASSESGGNTEAFF
CDR3nt: TGCGCCAGCAGTGAGTCGGGGGGGAACACTGAAGCTTTCTTT
v_gene: TRBV10-1
abundance: few
d_gene: NA
j_gene: TRBJ1-1

CDR3aa: CASSSQGVQETQYF
CDR3nt: TGTGCCAGCAGCTCACAGGGCGTCCAAGAGACCCAGTACTTC
v_gene: TRBV11-3
abundance: NA
d_gene: NA
j_gene: TRBJ2-5

CDR3aa: CASSQYGGTGNTIYF
CDR3nt: TGCGCCAGCAGCCAATATGGGGGGACTGGAAACACCATATATTTT
v_gene: TRBV4-3
abundance: NA
d_gene: NA
j_gene: TRBJ1-3

CDR3aa: CASAPLAGRTDTQYF
CDR3nt: TGCGCCAGCGCCCCGTTGGCGGGGCGCACAGATACGCAGTATTTT
v_gene: TRBV5-1
abundance: NA
d_gene: NA
j_gene: TRBJ2-3

CDR3aa: CASSLWTFGGVNTEAFF
CDR3nt: TGCGCCAGCAGCTTGTGGACGTTCGGGGGGGTGAACACTGAAGCTTTCTTT
v_gene: TRBV5-1
abundance: NA
d_gene: NA
j_gene: TRBJ1-1

CDR3aa: CASTQRDRETDTQYF
CDR3nt: TGCGCCAGCACCCAGCGTGACAGGGAAACAGATACGCAGTATTTT
v_gene: TRBV5-1
abundance: NA
d_gene: TRBD1
j_gene: TRBJ2-3

CDR3aa: CASSFTGGELAKNIQYF
CDR3nt: TGTGCCAGCAGTTTCACAGGGGGCGAGCTAGCCAAAAACATTCAGTACTTC
v_gene: TRBV27
abundance: NA
d_gene: TRBD1
j_gene: TRBJ2-4

CDR3aa: CATSETGTIDGYTF
CDR3nt: TGTGCCACCAGTGAGACAGGGACAATTGATGGCTACACCTTC
v_gene: TRBV24-1
abundance: NA
d_gene: TRBD1
j_gene: TRBJ1-2

CDR3aa: CASSPGTESSYEQYF
CDR3nt: TGTGCCAGCTCACCCGGGACAGAGAGCTCCTACGAGCAGTACTTC
v_gene: TRBV18
abundance: NA
d_gene: TRBD1
j_gene: TRBJ2-7

CDR3aa: CASTQPGGTEAFF
CDR3nt: TGTGCCAGCACCCAACCAGGGGGAACTGAAGCTTTCTTT
v_gene: TRBV5-5
abundance: few
d_gene: TRBD1
j_gene: TRBJ1-1

CDR3aa: CASSPGTGRTEAFF
CDR3nt: TGTGCCAGCAGCCCAGGGACAGGGAGGACTGAAGCTTTCTTT
v_gene: TRBV11-2
abundance: NA
d_gene: TRBD1
j_gene: TRBJ1-1

CDR3aa: CASSVGLADYNEQFF
CDR3nt: TGTGCCAGCAGCGTAGGACTAGCGGACTACAATGAGCAGTTCTTC
v_gene: TRBV9
abundance: NA
d_gene: TRBD2
j_gene: TRBJ2-1

CDR3aa: CASSRLAGGPGDTQYF
CDR3nt: TGTGCCAGCAGTCGACTAGCGGGGGGGCCTGGAGATACGCAGTATTTT
v_gene: TRBV6-4
abundance: NA
d_gene: TRBD2
j_gene: TRBJ2-3

CDR3aa: CATSDFRRTGHGGELFF
CDR3nt: TGTGCCACCAGTGATTTTCGTCGGACAGGGCACGGCGGGGAGCTGTTTTTT
v_gene: TRBV24-1
abundance: NA
d_gene: TRBD1
j_gene: TRBJ2-2

CDR3aa: CASSEELYSNQPQHF
CDR3nt: TGTGCCAGCTCGGAGGAGCTTTATAGCAATCAGCCCCAGCATTTT
v_gene: TRBV7-8
abundance: once
d_gene: NA
j_gene: TRBJ1-5

CDR3aa: CASSLNRVPDTQYF
CDR3nt: TGTGCCAGCAGCTTAAACAGGGTGCCAGATACGCAGTATTTT
v_gene: TRBV7-3
abundance: NA
d_gene: NA
j_gene: TRBJ2-3

CDR3aa: CAGPKNYGYTF
CDR3nt: TGTGCTGGGCCAAAGAACTATGGCTACACCTTC
v_gene: TRBV30
abundance: NA
d_gene: NA
j_gene: TRBJ1-2

CDR3aa: CASSSSGRASYNEQFF
CDR3nt: TGCGCCAGCAGTTCTAGCGGGAGGGCCTCCTACAATGAGCAGTTCTTC
v_gene: TRBV5-1
abundance: NA
d_gene: TRBD2
j_gene: TRBJ2-1

CDR3aa: CASSPMTGGDTEAFF
CDR3nt: TGTGCCAGCAGCCCAATGACAGGGGGTGACACTGAAGCTTTCTTT
v_gene: TRBV9
abundance: NA
d_gene: TRBD1
j_gene: TRBJ1-1

CDR3aa: CASSLRQGSTPSPLHF
CDR3nt: TGTGCCAGCAGCTTAAGACAGGGTTCGACGCCTTCACCCCTCCACTTT
v_gene: TRBV5-8
abundance: NA
d_gene: TRBD1
j_gene: TRBJ1-6

CDR3aa: CASRPGQQTGELFF
CDR3nt: TGTGCCAGCAGGCCGGGACAGCAGACCGGGGAGCTGTTTTTT
v_gene: TRBV27
abundance: NA
d_gene: TRBD1
j_gene: TRBJ2-2

CDR3aa: CASSQDLTSGATDTQYF
CDR3nt: TGCGCCAGCAGCCAAGATTTGACTAGCGGAGCCACAGATACGCAGTATTTT
v_gene: TRBV4-3
abundance: NA
d_gene: TRBD2
j_gene: TRBJ2-3

CDR3aa: CASSQRMGQFGYTF
CDR3nt: TGTGCCAGCAGTCAAAGAATGGGACAGTTTGGCTACACCTTC
v_gene: TRBV27
abundance: NA
d_gene: TRBD1
j_gene: TRBJ1-2

CDR3aa: CASSGQRNEQFF
CDR3nt: TGTGCCAGCAGCGGACAGAGAAATGAGCAGTTCTTC
v_gene: TRBV2
abundance: once
d_gene: NA
j_gene: TRBJ2-1

CDR3aa: CASSSWTETYNEQFF
CDR3nt: TGTGCCAGCAGCTCTTGGACAGAGACTTACAATGAGCAGTTCTTC
v_gene: TRBV7-2
abundance: NA
d_gene: NA
j_gene: TRBJ2-1

CDR3aa: CATSGQSGYEQYF
CDR3nt: TGTGCCACCTCAGGACAGTCAGGCTACGAGCAGTACTTC
v_gene: TRBV27
abundance: NA
d_gene: NA
j_gene: TRBJ2-7

CDR3aa: CASSLSGGANYEQYF
CDR3nt: TGTGCCAGCAGCCTTAGCGGGGGGGCCAACTACGAGCAGTACTTC
v_gene: TRBV7-3
abundance: NA
d_gene: TRBD2
j_gene: TRBJ2-7

CDR3aa: CASMASNYGYTF
CDR3nt: TGTGCCAGCATGGCAAGTAACTATGGCTACACCTTC
v_gene: TRBV6-6
abundance: NA
d_gene: NA
j_gene: TRBJ1-2

CDR3aa: CASSLLPGTSADTQYF
CDR3nt: TGTGCCAGCAGCTTACTCCCCGGGACATCCGCAGATACGCAGTATTTT
v_gene: TRBV7-3
abundance: once
d_gene: NA
j_gene: TRBJ2-3

CDR3aa: CASSQESVANYGYTF
CDR3nt: TGCGCCAGCAGCCAAGAATCCGTAGCTAACTATGGCTACACCTTC
v_gene: TRBV4-3
abundance: NA
d_gene: NA
j_gene: TRBJ1-2

CDR3aa: CASSLGVNTGELFF
CDR3nt: TGTGCCAGCAGCTTAGGGGTGAACACCGGGGAGCTGTTTTTT
v_gene: TRBV5-5
abundance: few
d_gene: NA
j_gene: TRBJ2-2

CDR3aa: CASTGSLAGGYTDTQYF
CDR3nt: TGTGCCAGCACAGGGAGCTTAGCGGGGGGGTACACAGATACGCAGTATTTT
v_gene: TRBV7-2
abundance: NA
d_gene: TRBD2
j_gene: TRBJ2-3

CDR3aa: CASSVGGSTYNEQFF
CDR3nt: TGTGCCAGCAGCGTTGGGGGGAGTACCTACAATGAGCAGTTCTTC
v_gene: TRBV9
abundance: once
d_gene: NA
j_gene: TRBJ2-1

CDR3aa: CASSLTGSGYGYTF
CDR3nt: TGTGCCAGCAGCCTGACAGGGAGTGGCTATGGCTACACCTTC
v_gene: TRBV5-4
abundance: NA
d_gene: TRBD1
j_gene: TRBJ1-2

CDR3aa: CASSYVGSGYGYTF
CDR3nt: TGTGCCAGCAGTTACGTCGGGTCGGGTTATGGCTACACCTTC
v_gene: TRBV6-2/TRBV6-3
abundance: NA
d_gene: NA
j_gene: TRBJ1-2

CDR3aa: CSVERRQGSDSGANVLTF
CDR3nt: TGCAGCGTTGAAAGGAGACAGGGGTCAGACTCTGGGGCCAACGTCCTGACTTTC
v_gene: TRBV29-1
abundance: NA
d_gene: TRBD1
j_gene: TRBJ2-6

CDR3aa: CASRWGGGPSGTF
CDR3nt: TGTGCCAGCAGATGGGGTGGAGGGCCGAGTGGCACCTTC
v_gene: TRBV12-3/TRBV12-4
abundance: NA
d_gene: NA
j_gene: TRBJ1-2

CDR3aa: CASSLAGFYEQYF
CDR3nt: TGTGCCAGCAGCCTCGCGGGGTTCTACGAGCAGTACTTC
v_gene: TRBV11-3
abundance: NA
d_gene: NA
j_gene: TRBJ2-7

CDR3aa: CASKIGRGQGDTQYF
CDR3nt: TGTGCCAGCAAGATTGGGCGGGGGCAGGGAGATACGCAGTATTTT
v_gene: TRBV27
abundance: NA
d_gene: NA
j_gene: TRBJ2-3

CDR3aa: CASSGQGMSEQYF
CDR3nt: TGTGCCAGCAGCGGGCAGGGTATGAGCGAGCAGTACTTC
v_gene: TRBV9
abundance: NA
d_gene: NA
j_gene: TRBJ2-7